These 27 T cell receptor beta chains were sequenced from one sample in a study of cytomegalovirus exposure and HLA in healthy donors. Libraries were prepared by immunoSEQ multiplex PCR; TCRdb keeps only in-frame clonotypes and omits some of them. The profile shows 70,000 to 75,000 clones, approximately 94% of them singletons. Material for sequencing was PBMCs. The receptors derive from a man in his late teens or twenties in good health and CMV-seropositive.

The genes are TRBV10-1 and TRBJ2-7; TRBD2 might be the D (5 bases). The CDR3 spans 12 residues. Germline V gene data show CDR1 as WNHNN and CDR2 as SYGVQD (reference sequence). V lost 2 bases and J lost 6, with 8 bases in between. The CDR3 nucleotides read TGCGCCAGCAGTGAGGGTACTAGCGAGCAGTACTTC. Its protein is CASSEGTSEQYF.

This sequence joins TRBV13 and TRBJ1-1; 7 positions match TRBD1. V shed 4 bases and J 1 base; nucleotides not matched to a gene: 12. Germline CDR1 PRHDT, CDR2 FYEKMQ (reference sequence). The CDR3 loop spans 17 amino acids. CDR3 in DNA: TGTGCCAGCAGCTCCATGCAGGGGGTAAGGCCGAACACTGAAGCTTTCTTT. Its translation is CASSSMQGVRPNTEAFF.

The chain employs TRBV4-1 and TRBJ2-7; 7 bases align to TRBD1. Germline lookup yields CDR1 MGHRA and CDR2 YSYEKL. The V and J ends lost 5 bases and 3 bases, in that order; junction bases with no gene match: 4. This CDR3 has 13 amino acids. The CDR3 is CASSVRQGYEQYF. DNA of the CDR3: TGCGCCAGCAGCGTCCGACAGGGCTACGAGCAGTACTTC.

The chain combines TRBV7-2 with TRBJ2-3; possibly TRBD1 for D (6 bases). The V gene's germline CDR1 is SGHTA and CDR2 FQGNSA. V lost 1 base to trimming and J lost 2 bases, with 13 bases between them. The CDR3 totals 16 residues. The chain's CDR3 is CASSLGTTGSTDTQYF. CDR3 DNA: TGTGCCAGCAGCTTAGGCACAACAGGGTCCACAGATACGCAGTATTTT.

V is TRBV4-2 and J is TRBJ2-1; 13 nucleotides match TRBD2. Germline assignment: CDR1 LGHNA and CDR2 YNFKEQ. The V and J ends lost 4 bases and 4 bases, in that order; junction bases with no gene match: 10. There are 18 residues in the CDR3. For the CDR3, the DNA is TGTGCCAGCAGCCCCGGCGGACTAGCGGGAGTCCCATACAATGAGCAGTTCTTC. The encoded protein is CASSPGGLAGVPYNEQFF.

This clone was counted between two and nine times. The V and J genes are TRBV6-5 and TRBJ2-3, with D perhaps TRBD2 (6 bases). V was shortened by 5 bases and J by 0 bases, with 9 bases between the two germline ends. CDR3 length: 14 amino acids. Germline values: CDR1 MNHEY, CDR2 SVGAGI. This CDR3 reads CASSGDFSTDTQYF. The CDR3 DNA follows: TGTGCCAGCAGTGGGGACTTCAGCACAGATACGCAGTATTTT.

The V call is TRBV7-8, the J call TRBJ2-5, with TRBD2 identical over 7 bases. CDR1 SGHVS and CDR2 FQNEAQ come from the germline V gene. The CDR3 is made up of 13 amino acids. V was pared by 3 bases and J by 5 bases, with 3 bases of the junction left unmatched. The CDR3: CASSFRGSETQYF. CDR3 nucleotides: TGTGCCAGCAGCTTCCGCGGGAGTGAGACCCAGTACTTC.

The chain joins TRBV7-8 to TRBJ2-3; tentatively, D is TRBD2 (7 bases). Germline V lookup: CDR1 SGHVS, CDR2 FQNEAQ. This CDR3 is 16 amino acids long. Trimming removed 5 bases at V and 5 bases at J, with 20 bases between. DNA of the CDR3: TGTGCCAGCAGCGACCTGACGGGGGGCGCGGTAGATACGCAGTATTTT. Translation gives CASSDLTGGAVDTQYF.

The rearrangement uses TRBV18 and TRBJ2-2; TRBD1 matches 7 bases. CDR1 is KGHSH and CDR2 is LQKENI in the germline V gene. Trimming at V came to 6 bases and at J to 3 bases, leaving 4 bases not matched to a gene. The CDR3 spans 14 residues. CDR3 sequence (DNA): TGTGCCAGCTCGCATACAGGGGACACCGGGGAGCTGTTTTTT. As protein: CASSHTGDTGELFF.

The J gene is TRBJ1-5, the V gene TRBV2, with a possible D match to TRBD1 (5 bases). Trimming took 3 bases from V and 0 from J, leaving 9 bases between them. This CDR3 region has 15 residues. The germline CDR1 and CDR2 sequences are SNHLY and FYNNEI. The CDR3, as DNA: TGTGCCAGCAGTGACGACAGACCTAGCAATCAGCCCCAGCATTTT. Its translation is CASSDDRPSNQPQHF.

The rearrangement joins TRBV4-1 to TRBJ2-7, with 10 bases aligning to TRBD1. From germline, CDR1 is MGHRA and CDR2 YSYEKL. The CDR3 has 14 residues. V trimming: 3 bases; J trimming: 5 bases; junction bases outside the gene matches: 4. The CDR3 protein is CASSQTGGGDEQYF. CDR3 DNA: TGCGCCAGCAGCCAGACAGGGGGCGGCGACGAGCAGTACTTC.

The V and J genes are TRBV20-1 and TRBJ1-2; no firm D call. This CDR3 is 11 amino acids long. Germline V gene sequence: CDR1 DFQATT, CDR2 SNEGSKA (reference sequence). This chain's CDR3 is CSGEINYGYTF. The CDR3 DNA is TGCAGCGGGGAGATCAACTATGGCTACACCTTC.

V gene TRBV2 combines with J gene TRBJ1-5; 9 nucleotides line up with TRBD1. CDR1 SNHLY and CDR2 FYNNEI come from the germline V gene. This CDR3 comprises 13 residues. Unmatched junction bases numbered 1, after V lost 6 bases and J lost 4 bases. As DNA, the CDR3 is TGTGCCAGCAGGGGGACAGGGAATCAGCCCCAGCATTTT. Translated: CASRGTGNQPQHF. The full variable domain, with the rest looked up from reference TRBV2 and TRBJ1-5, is EPEVTQTPSHQVTQMGQEVILRCVPISNHLYFYWYRQILGQKVEFLVSFYNNEISEKSEIFDDQFSVERPDGSNFTLKIRSTKLEDSAMYFCASRGTGNQPQHFGDGTRLSIL.

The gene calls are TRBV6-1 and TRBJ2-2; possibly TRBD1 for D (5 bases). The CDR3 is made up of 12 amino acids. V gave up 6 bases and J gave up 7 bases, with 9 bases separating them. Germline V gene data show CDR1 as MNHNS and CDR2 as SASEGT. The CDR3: CASRGAGGELFF. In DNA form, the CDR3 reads TGTGCCAGCAGAGGGGCCGGCGGGGAGCTGTTTTTT.

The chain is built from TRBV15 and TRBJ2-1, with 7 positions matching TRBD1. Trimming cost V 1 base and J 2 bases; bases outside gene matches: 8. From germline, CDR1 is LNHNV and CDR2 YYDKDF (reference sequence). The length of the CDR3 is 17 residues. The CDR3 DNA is TGTGCCACCAGCAGAGGGGCCCGGGACAGTCCCTACAATGAGCAGTTCTTC. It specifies CATSRGARDSPYNEQFF.

The CDR3 protein is CASSSGLAQETQYF. The CDR3 DNA reads as TGTGCCAGCAGTTCAGGACTAGCTCAAGAGACCCAGTACTTC. The chain has TRBV6-5 and TRBJ2-5; 8 nucleotides match TRBD2. The germline V gene has CDR1 MNHEY and CDR2 SVGAGI. The CDR3 is 14 amino acids. The J segment lost 2 bases and the V segment lost 4 bases, leaving 3 bases of the junction unmatched.

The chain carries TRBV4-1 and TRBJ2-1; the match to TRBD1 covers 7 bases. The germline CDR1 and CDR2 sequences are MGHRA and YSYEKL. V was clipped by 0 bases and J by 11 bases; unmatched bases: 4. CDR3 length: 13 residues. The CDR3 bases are TGCGCCAGCAGCCAAGAGACAGGGTCGAAGCAGTTCTTC. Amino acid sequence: CASSQETGSKQFF.

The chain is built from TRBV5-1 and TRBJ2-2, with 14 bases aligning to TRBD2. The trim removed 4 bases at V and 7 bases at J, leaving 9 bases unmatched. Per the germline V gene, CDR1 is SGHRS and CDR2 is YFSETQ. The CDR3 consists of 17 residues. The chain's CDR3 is CASSKGTSGSLDGELFF. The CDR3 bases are TGCGCCAGCAGCAAAGGGACTAGCGGGAGTCTGGACGGGGAGCTGTTTTTT.

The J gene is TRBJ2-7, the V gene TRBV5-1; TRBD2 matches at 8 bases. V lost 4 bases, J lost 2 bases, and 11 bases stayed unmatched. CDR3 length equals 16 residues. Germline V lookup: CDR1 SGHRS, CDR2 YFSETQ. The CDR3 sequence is CASSIRGGTVTYEQYF. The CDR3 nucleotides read TGCGCCAGCAGCATACGGGGGGGGACGGTTACCTACGAGCAGTACTTC.

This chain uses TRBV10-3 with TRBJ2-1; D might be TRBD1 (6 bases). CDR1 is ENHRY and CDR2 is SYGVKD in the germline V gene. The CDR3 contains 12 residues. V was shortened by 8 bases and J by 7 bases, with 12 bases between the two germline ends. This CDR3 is CAIGGVSNEQFF. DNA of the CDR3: TGTGCCATCGGGGGCGTTAGTAATGAGCAGTTCTTC.

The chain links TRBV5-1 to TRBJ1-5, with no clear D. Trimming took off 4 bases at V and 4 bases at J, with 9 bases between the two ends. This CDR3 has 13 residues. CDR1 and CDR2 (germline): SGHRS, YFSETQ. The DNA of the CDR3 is TGCGCCAGCAGCACTGACAATAATCAGCCCCAGCATTTT. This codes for CASSTDNNQPQHF.

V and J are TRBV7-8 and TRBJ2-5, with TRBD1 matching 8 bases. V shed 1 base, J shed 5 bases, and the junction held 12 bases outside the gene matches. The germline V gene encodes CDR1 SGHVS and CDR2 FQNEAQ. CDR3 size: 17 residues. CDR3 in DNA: TGTGCCAGCAGCTTAGTATGGGGGCCAGGGGGCCTGGAGACCCAGTACTTC. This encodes CASSLVWGPGGLETQYF.

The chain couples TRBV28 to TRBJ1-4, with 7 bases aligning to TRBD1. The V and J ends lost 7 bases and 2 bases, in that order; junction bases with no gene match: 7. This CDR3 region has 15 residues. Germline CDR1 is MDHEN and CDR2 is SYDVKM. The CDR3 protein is CASKPSGGTNEKLFF. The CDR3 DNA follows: TGTGCCAGCAAACCGTCAGGGGGGACTAATGAAAAACTGTTTTTT.

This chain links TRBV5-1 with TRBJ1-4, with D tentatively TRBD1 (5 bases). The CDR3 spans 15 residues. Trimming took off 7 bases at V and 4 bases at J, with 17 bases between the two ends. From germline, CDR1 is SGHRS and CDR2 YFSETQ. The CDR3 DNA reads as TGCGCCAGCCGCCCGGACGGACATGATAATGAAAAACTGTTTTTT. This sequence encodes CASRPDGHDNEKLFF. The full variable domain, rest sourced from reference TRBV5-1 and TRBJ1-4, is KAGVTQTPRYLIKTRGQQVTLSCSPISGHRSVSWYQQTPGQGLQFLFEYFSETQRNKGNFPGRFSGRQFSNSRSEMNVSTLELGDSALYLCASRPDGHDNEKLFFGSGTQLSVL.

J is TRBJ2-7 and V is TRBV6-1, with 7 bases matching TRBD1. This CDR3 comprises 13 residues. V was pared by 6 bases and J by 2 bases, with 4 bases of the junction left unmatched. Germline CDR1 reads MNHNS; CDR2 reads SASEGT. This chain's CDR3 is CASRRDRPYEQYF. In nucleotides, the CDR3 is TGTGCCAGCAGGAGGGACAGACCCTACGAGCAGTACTTC.

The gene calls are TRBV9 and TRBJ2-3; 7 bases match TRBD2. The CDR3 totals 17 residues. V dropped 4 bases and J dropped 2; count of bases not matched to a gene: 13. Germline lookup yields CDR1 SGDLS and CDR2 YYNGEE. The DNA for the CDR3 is TGTGCCAGCAGCCCCCCAGGCGCTAGCGGTTTCACAGATACGCAGTATTTT. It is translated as CASSPPGASGFTDTQYF. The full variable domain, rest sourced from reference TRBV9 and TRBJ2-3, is DSGVTQTPKHLITATGQRVTLRCSPRSGDLSVYWYQQSLDQGLQFLIQYYNGEERAKGNILERFSAQQFPDLHSELNLSSLELGDSALYFCASSPPGASGFTDTQYFGPGTRLTVL.

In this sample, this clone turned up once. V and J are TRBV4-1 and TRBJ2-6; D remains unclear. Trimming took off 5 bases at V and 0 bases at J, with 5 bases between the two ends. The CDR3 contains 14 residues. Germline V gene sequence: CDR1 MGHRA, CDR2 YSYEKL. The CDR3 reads CASSFRSGANVLTF. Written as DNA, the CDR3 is TGCGCCAGCAGCTTCCGCTCTGGGGCCAACGTCCTGACTTTC.